Listed below are T cell receptor beta chains from one sample, sequenced in a study of shared T cell receptors in the human thymus. Clones were read by immunoSEQ multiplex PCR, and TCRdb kept only the in-frame ones, dropping some. This sample carries 720,000 or so clones, approximately 83% of them seen once, and the ten largest clones take around 0.0094%. The same data also contributed to another study, on human thymus T cells.

The sequenced material came from thymocytes. These receptors came from a girl under two years old with a congenital heart defect. CDR3s include the opening cysteine and the closing phenylalanine or tryptophan. Fields, in order: clone size, D gene, V gene, J gene, CDR3 DNA, CDR3 protein. D genes are given only for firm matches. Expanded clones get a size class; other rows say once, few or many, or leave the size out.

-	TRBD2	TRBV4-1	TRBJ2-2	TGCGCCAGCAGTTCCCGGGGGGGAAGGGCCGGGGAGCTGTTTTTT	CASSSRGGRAGELFF
-	-	TRBV7-9	TRBJ1-5	TGTGCCAGCAGCTTGCGGGCCAATCAGCCCCAGCATTTT	CASSLRANQPQHF
-	-	TRBV5-6	TRBJ1-1	TGTGCCAGCAGCTTGGCCGGAAACAGGGAGGCTTTCTTT	CASSLAGNREAFF
-	TRBD2	TRBV6-5	TRBJ2-1	TGTGCCAGCAGATGGACTAGCGGGGGTCACAATGAGCAGTTCTTC	CASRWTSGGHNEQFF
-	-	TRBV4-2	TRBJ1-1	TGTGCCAGCAGCCAAGGGCAGGGTGGCGGAACTGAAGCTTTCTTT	CASSQGQGGGTEAFF
-	-	TRBV28	TRBJ2-2	TGTGCCAGCAGTTTAAGAGCGAAGGATGACACCGGGGAGCTGTTTTTT	CASSLRAKDDTGELFF
-	-	TRBV29-1	TRBJ1-6	TGCAGCGTTGCAGAAGGGAACGGGGGTTCACCCCTCCACTTT	CSVAEGNGGSPLHF
-	-	TRBV7-6	TRBJ1-6	TGTGCCAGCAGCAAGGGTTCTCGGGAGCCACATTCACCCCTCCACTTT	CASSKGSREPHSPLHF
-	TRBD1	TRBV27	TRBJ1-6	TGTGCCAGCAGTGAGGACAGGGGAAAGGGCTCCTATAATTCACCCCTCCACTTT	CASSEDRGKGSYNSPLHF
once	TRBD2	TRBV10-3	TRBJ2-5	TGTGCCATCAGTGGGGTGGCTAGCGGGCCGGGTCCCCAGGAGACCCAGTACTTC	CAISGVASGPGPQETQYF
-	-	TRBV6-1	TRBJ2-2	TGTGCCAGCAGTGAGGTGGGGGGGACACGCACCGGGGAGCTGTTTTTT	CASSEVGGTRTGELFF
-	TRBD1	TRBV9	TRBJ2-1	TGTGCCAGCAGCAACCGGGACAGGGAGGATGAGCAGTTCTTC	CASSNRDREDEQFF
-	TRBD2	TRBV4-3	TRBJ2-1	TGCGCCAGCAGCCAAGAACCGGGACTAGCGTCGGGGGAGCAGTTCTTC	CASSQEPGLASGEQFF